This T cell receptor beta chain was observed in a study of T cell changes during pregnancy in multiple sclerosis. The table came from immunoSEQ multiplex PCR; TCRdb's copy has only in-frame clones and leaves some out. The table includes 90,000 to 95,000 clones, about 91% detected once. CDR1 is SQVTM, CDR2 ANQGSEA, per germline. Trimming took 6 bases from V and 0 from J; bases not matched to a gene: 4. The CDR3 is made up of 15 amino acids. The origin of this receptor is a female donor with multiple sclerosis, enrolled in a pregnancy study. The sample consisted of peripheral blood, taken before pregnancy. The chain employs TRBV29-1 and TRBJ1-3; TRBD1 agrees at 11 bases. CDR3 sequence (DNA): TGCAGCGTCGGGACAGGGGGGAACTCTGGAAACACCATATATTTT. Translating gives CSVGTGGNSGNTIYF.